This T cell receptor beta chain was captured by sequencing in a study of human T cells and chemical hapten exposure (dated by TCRdb to the early 2020s). General notes on the study: For sensitization, 2% DPC in acetone was applied to a 2 cm by 2 cm area of upper inner arm skin. Throughout the roughly 24-week study period, patients were also given weekly therapeutic DPC doses on the scalp. Patch testing on the upper back used Finn chambers containing 0.01% DPC, with scoring done after 6 days according to International Contact Dermatitis Research Group standards. Alopecia areata with under or over 50% scalp involvement, alopecia totalis and alopecia universalis were represented in the patient cohort, which was mostly female. Libraries were pooled for sequencing, and variation in per-sample TCR yields was attributed mainly to small differences in library volumes within the pool. In alopecia patients, the study followed how the peripheral blood TCR repertoire changed in vivo over primary and secondary sensitization to diphenylcyclopropenone (DPC), a hapten. Blood samples were taken from patients before sensitization (week 0) and at 2, 6 and about 24 weeks after DPC sensitization. Roughly 30 alopecia patients gave blood for TCR sequencing at one to four time points (pre-sensitization, 2, 6 and 24 weeks).

The library was produced with RACE. TCRdb shows the sequencer as NextSeq 500. Library preparation attached unique molecular identifiers to individual cDNA molecules for quantitative, reproducible TCR counting. From each blood RNA sample, both TCR alpha and TCR beta chains were sequenced. The original pipeline was this. A median of roughly 100,000 TCRs per sample was observed, with a range of about 23,224 to 750,000. The Decombinator software suite was used to annotate the V, J and CDR3 of the TCR reads. To make PS versus PT1 abundance plots, every sample was subsampled to the same number of TCRs (28,000). Expanded TCRs were defined as absent before sensitization and observed at least eight times at the 2-week time point. The raw public data were reprocessed by TCRdb itself: fastp quality trimming at Q25, MiXCR clonotype calling, in-frame beta chains only. Every CDR3 protein is listed once, alongside the most common genes and DNA of its rows. These V and J calls derive from TCRdb rather than the authors' analysis. The sample table lists over 95,000 distinct CDR3 sequences, approximately 13% of them with a count of one. Over 2% of the sample goes to the ten largest clones.

Ten or more counts support this clonotype. Its antigen has not been determined. No much larger clone is present one base from it, and per-base qualities are unavailable. What the work shows at the level of the full study, not this receptor alone: All patients had alopecia, a presumed autoimmune disease, so their immune response might differ from that of healthy individuals. Significantly more large CDR3 similarity clusters were formed by expanded TCRs than by pre-sensitization or healthy control sets, consistent with antigen-driven responses. After repeated subsampling, the strength of the expansion versus patch-test correlation and the threshold at which it became significant changed. The number of PT1 expanded TCRs positively correlated with patch test score, significant at thresholds 8, 16 and 32 but not 4. DPC sensitization did not change how many TCRs were above 1 in 1000 frequency, and no evidence was found of alterations in global repertoire structure.

In the germline V gene (reference sequence), CDR1 corresponds to SEHNR and CDR2 to FQNEAQ. V is cut back by 6 bases and J by 3 bases, with 4 bases in the junction unmatched. Spanning cysteine to phenylalanine, the CDR3 consists of 15 amino acids. This entry keeps only the CDR3 DNA: 45 bases, framed from base 1. The sample's time point label, decoded: patch test 1, 2 weeks after DPC sensitization. Explained via the paper, the treatment or condition label denotes: therapeutic diphenylcyclopropenone sensitization with weekly scalp DPC. At every patch-test visit, the blood draw took place before the patch test was put on. To be eligible, patients had to be aged 18 to 70, diagnosed with alopecia and judged suitable for DPC therapy, while pregnant patients were excluded. Unfractionated whole blood was collected in Tempus Blood RNA tubes, and total RNA was extracted from that blood.

This receptor was identified in a middle-aged woman with alopecia areata. Some clones in this sample may be carry-over from other donors' samples. This specimen consisted of whole blood, obtained in connection with sensitization to the hapten diphenylcyclopropenone (DPC). The chain employs TRBV7-9 and TRBJ2-1; 11 of the junction bases match TRBD2. Here the CDR3 is given as CASRPTSGSYNEQFF. The sequence in DNA is TGTGCCAGCAGACCAACTAGCGGGAGCTACAATGAGCAGTTCTTC.